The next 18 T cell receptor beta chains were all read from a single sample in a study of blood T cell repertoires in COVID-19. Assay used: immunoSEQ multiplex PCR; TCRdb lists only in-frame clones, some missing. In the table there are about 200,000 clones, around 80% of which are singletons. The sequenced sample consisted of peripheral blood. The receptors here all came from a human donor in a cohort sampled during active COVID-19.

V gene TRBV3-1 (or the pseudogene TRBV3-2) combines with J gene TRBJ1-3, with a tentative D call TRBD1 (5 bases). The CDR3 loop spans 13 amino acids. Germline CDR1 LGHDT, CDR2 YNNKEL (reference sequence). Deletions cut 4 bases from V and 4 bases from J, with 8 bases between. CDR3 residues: CASSRTQGNTIYF. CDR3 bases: TGTGCCAGCAGCCGGACACAGGGAAACACCATATATTTT.

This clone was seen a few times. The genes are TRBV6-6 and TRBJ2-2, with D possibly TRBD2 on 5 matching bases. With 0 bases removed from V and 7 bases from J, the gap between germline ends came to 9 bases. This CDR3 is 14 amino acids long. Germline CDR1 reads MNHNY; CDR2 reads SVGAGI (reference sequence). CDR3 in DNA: TGTGCCAGCAGTTACTCGACGGGGTACGGGGAGCTGTTTTTT. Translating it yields CASSYSTGYGELFF.

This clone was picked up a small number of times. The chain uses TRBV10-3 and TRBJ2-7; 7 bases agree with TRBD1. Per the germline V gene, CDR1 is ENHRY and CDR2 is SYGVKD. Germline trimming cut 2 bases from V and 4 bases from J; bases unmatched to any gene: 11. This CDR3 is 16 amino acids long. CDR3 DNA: TGTGCCATCAGTGAGGAGGGGACAGCGTCCTTATACGAGCAGTACTTC. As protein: CAISEEGTASLYEQYF.

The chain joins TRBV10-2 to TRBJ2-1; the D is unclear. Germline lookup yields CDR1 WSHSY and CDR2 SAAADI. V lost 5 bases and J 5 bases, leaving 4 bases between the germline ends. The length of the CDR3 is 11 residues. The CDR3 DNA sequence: TGCGCCAGCAGTCGGGACAATGAGCAGTTCTTC. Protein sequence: CASSRDNEQFF.

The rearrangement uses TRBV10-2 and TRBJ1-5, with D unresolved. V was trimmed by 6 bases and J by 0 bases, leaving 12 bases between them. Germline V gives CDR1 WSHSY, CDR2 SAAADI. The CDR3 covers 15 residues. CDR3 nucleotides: TGCGCCAGCAGCCCAGGAGGGCATAGCAATCAGCCCCAGCATTTT. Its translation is CASSPGGHSNQPQHF.

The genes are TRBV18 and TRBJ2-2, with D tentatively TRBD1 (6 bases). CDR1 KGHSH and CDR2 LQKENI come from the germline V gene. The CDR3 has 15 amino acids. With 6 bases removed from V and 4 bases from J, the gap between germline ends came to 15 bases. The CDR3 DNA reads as TGTGCCAGCTCCCATGAACAGGGACGCACCGGGGAGCTGTTTTTT. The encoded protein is CASSHEQGRTGELFF. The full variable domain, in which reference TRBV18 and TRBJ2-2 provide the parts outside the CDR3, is NAGVMQNPRHLVRRRGQEARLRCSPMKGHSHVYWYRQLPEEGLKFMVYLQKENIIDESGMPKERFSAEFPKEGPSILRIQQVVRGDSAAYFCASSHEQGRTGELFFGEGSRLTVL.

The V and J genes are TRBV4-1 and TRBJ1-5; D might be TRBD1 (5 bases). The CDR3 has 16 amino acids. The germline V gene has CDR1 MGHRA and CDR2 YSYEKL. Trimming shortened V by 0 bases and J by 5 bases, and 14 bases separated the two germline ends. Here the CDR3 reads CASSQDQGQSHQPQHF. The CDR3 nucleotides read TGCGCCAGCAGCCAAGATCAGGGCCAGTCCCATCAGCCCCAGCATTTT.

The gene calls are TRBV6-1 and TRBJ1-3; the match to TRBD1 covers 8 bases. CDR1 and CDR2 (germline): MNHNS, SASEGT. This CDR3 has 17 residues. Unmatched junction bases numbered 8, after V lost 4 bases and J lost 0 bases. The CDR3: CASSGGTGFSSGNTIYF. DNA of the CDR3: TGTGCCAGCAGTGGCGGGACAGGATTTAGCTCTGGAAACACCATATATTTT.

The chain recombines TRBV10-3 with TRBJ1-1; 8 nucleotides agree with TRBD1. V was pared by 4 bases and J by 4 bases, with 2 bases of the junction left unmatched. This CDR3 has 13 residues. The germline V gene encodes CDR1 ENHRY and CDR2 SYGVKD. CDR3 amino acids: CAISGQGSTEAFF. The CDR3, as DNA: TGTGCCATCAGTGGACAGGGGAGCACTGAAGCTTTCTTT.

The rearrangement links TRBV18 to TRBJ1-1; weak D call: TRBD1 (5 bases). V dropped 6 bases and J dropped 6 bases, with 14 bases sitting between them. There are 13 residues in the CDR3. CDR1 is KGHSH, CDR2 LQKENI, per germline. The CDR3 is CASSSLGGAEAFF. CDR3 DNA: TGTGCCAGCTCCTCTTTGGGGGGGGCTGAAGCTTTCTTT.

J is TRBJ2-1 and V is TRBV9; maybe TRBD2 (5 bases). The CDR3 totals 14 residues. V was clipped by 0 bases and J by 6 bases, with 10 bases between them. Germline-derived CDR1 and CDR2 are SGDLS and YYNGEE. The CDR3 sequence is CASSVGGSPNEQFF. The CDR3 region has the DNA TGTGCCAGCAGCGTAGGTGGGAGCCCCAATGAGCAGTTCTTC.

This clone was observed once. The CDR3 loop is CASGGQGAEKLFF. The CDR3, as DNA: TGTGCCAGCGGAGGACAGGGGGCTGAAAAACTGTTTTTT. The J gene is TRBJ1-4, the V gene TRBV5-4; TRBD1 matches at 11 bases. CDR1 is SGHNT and CDR2 is YYREEE in the germline V gene (reference sequence). With V trimmed by 7 bases and J by 7 bases, 3 bases remained unmatched. CDR3 length equals 13 residues.

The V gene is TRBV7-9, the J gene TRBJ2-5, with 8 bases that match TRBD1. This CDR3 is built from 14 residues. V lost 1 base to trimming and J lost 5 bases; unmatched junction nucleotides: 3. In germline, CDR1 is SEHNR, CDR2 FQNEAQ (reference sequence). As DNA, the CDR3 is TGTGCCAGCAGCTTAGATCCAGGGGGCGAGACCCAGTACTTC. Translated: CASSLDPGGETQYF.

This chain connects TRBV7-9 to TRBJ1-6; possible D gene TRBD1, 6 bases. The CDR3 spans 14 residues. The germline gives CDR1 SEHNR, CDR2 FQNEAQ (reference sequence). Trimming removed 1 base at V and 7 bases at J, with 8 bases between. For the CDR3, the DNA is TGTGCCAGCAGCTTAGACAGGGCCAATTCACCCCTCCACTTT. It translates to CASSLDRANSPLHF.

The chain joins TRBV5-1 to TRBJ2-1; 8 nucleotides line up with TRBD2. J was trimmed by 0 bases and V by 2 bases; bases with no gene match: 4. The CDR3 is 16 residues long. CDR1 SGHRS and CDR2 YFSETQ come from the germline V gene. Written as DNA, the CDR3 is TGCGCCAGCAGCTTTACTAGCGGTAACTCCTACAATGAGCAGTTCTTC. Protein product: CASSFTSGNSYNEQFF.

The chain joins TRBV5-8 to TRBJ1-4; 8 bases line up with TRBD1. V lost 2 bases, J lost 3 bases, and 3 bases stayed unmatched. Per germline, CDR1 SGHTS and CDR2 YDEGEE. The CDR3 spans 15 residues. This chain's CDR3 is CASSLGTGANEKLFF. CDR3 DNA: TGTGCCAGCAGCTTAGGGACAGGCGCTAATGAAAAACTGTTTTTT.

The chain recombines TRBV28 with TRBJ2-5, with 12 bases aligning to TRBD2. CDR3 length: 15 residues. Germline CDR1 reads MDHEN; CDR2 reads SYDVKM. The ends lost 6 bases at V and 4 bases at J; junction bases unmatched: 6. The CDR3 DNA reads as TGTGCCAGCAGGTCCCTAGCGGGAGGGCGAGAGACCCAGTACTTC. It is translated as CASRSLAGGRETQYF.

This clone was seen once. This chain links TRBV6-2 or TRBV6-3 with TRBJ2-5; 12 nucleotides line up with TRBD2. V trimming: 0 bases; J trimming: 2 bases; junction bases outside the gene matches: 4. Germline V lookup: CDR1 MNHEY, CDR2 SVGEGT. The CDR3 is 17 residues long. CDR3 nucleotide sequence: TGTGCCAGCAGTTACTCGACCGGACTAGCGGGACAAGAGACCCAGTACTTC. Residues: CASSYSTGLAGQETQYF.